The sequence of this T cell receptor (beta chain) was determined in a study of tumor-infiltrating lymphocytes in primary liver carcinoma. Study at large: Roughly 3.5 to 7.13 million productive TCRbeta reads were obtained per sample, with similar numbers across tissue types.

Notes on the study in general: Researchers found tumor-adjacent and tumor-blood pairs overlapped less than tumor region pairs. When set against blood, tumors had a significantly higher top-250-clone fraction (p = 0.039).

Of note for this clonotype: Antigen unknown.

Germline DNA was also extracted, with blood RNA taken from unsorted whole blood. Patients were treatment-naive with chronic HBV infection. Total RNA amounting to roughly 450 ng was the source from which TCR beta cDNA was made with a constant-region primer. Nested multiplex PCR, run for three rounds with slightly modified ARM-PCR, yielded TCR beta libraries. TCRdb re-called the multiplex PCR reads through MiXCR, storing one row per CDR3 protein. The data show fewer than 350,000 distinct CDR3 sequences, less than 75% seen once. The sequenced sample consisted of peripheral blood. This clonotype originated in a man in his forties with primary liver carcinoma and hepatitis B virus infection.

CDR3 sequence reads: CASSPATRGRRFPAKNIQYF. The DNA of the CDR3 is TGTGCCAGCAGCCCCGCGACCAGAGGGAGACGGTTCCCGGCCAAAAACATTCAGTACTTC. The chain is built from TRBV14 and TRBJ2-4; weak D call: TRBD2 (5 bases). V was shortened by 4 bases and J by 1 base, with 26 bases between the two germline ends. This CDR3 has 20 residues. CDR1 is SGHDN, CDR2 FVKESK, per germline.